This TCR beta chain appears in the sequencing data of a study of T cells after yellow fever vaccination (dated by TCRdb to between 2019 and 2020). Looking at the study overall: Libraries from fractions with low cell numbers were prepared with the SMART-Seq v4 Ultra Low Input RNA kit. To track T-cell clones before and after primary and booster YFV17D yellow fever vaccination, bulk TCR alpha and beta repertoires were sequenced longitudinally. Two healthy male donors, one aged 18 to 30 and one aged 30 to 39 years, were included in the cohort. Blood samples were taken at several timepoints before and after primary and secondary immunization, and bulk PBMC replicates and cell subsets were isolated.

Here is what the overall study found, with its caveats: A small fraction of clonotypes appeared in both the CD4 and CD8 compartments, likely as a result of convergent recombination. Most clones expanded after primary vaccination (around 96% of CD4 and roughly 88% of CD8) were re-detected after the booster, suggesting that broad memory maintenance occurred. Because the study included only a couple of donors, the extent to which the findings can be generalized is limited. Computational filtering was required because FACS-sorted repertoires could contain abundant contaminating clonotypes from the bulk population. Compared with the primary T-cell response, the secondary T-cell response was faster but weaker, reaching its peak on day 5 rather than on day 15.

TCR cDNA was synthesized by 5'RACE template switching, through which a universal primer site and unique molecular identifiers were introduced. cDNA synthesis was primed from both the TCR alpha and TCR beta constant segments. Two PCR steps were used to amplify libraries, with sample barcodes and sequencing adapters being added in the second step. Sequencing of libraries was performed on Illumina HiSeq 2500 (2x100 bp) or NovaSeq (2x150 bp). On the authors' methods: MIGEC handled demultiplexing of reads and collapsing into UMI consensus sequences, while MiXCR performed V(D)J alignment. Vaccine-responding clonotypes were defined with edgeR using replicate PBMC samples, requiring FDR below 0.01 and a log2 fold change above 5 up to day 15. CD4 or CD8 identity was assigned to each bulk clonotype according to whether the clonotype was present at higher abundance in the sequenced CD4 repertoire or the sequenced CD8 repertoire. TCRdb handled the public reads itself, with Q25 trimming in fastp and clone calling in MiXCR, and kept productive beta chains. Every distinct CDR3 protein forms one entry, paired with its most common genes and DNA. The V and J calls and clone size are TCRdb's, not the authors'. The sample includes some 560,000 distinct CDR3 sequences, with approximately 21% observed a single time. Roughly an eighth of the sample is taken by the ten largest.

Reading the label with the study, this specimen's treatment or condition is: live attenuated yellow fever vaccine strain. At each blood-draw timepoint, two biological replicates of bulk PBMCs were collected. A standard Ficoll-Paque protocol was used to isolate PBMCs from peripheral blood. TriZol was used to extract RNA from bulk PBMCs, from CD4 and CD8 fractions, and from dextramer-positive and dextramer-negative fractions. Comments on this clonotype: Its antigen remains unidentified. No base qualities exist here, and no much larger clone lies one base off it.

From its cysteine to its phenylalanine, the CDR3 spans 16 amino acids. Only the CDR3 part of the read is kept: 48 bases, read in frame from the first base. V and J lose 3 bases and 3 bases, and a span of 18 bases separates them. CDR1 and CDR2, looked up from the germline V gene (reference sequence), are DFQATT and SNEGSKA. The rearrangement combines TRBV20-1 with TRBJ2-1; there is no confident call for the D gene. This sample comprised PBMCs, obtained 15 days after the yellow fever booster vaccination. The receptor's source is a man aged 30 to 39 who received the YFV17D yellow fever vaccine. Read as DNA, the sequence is TGCAGTGCTAGTCCACTCCGGATCCTGAGCTACAATGAGCAGTTCTTC. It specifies CSASPLRILSYNEQFF.